One sample yielded the 8 T cell receptor beta chains listed below, sequenced in a study of cytomegalovirus exposure and HLA in healthy donors. Primers included in the PCR were 60 Vbeta and 13 Jbeta primers. Only in-frame clones appear in the TCRdb table, and some are missing; sequencing was by immunoSEQ multiplex PCR. The sample has 20,000 to 30,000 clones; 55% to 75% are singletons. The sequenced sample consisted of PBMCs. The receptors derive from a woman aged 45-59 years in good health and CMV-seronegative.

J is TRBJ2-3 and V is TRBV25-1, with D tentatively TRBD1 (5 bases). Germline V CDR1 and CDR2: MGHDK, SYGVNS. V shed 1 base and J shed 5 bases, with 10 bases lying between them. This CDR3 has 14 residues. In nucleotides, the CDR3 is TGTGCCAGCAGTGAATTGGACGGACAAGATACGCAGTATTTT. Amino acid sequence: CASSELDGQDTQYF.

The chain is built from TRBV13 and TRBJ2-7; D unresolved. The CDR3 has 13 residues. Germline CDR1 and CDR2: PRHDT and FYEKMQ (reference sequence). Trimming cost V 4 bases and J 2 bases, with 9 bases left between them. In DNA, the CDR3 is TGTGCCAGCAGCTCCTATCTTACCTACGAGCAGTACTTC. It translates to CASSSYLTYEQYF.

This sequence joins TRBV7-6 and TRBJ2-1; 7 bases are shared with TRBD1. Trimming cost V 1 base and J 5 bases; bases outside gene matches: 5. Germline-derived CDR1 and CDR2 are SGHVS and FNYEAQ. This CDR3 contains 15 residues. CDR3 residues: CASSLGDRDNNEQFF. The CDR3 coding sequence is TGTGCCAGCAGCTTAGGTGACAGGGATAACAATGAGCAGTTCTTC. The full variable domain, completed using reference TRBV7-6 and TRBJ2-1, is GAGVSQSPRYKVTKRGQDVALRCDPISGHVSLYWYRQALGQGPEFLTYFNYEAQQDKSGLPNDRFSAERPEGSISTLTIQRTEQRDSAMYRCASSLGDRDNNEQFFGPGTRLTVL.

This clone appeared a few times. The chain joins TRBV6-5 to TRBJ1-1, with TRBD1 matching 7 bases. CDR1 is MNHEY, CDR2 SVGAGI, per germline. The J segment lost 6 bases and the V segment lost 5 bases, leaving 6 bases of the junction unmatched. CDR3 length equals 13 residues. DNA of the CDR3: TGTGCCAGCAGTCCCGGTAGGGGGCCTGAAGCTTTCTTT. Its translation is CASSPGRGPEAFF.

The gene calls are TRBV20-1 and TRBJ1-2; D uncertain. The CDR3 runs to 9 residues. V was shortened by 6 bases and J by 8 bases, with 7 bases between the two germline ends. Germline V gene data show CDR1 as DFQATT and CDR2 as SNEGSKA (reference sequence). In nucleotides, the CDR3 is TGCAGTGCAGCCCCGGGCTACACCTTC. Translation: CSAAPGYTF.

The rearrangement links TRBV5-1 to TRBJ2-1, with 9 nucleotides matching TRBD2. Unmatched junction bases numbered 4, after V lost 0 bases and J lost 3 bases. The germline V gene has CDR1 SGHRS and CDR2 YFSETQ. This CDR3 region has 16 residues. This CDR3 reads CASSLVAGADYNEQFF. CDR3 coding DNA: TGCGCCAGCAGCTTGGTAGCGGGAGCCGACTACAATGAGCAGTTCTTC.

This chain links TRBV6-5 with TRBJ2-1; 12 nucleotides match TRBD2. The V gene's germline CDR1 is MNHEY and CDR2 SVGAGI. The CDR3 has 14 amino acids. V lost 5 bases, J lost 7 bases, and 3 bases stayed unmatched. The DNA of the CDR3 is TGTGCCAGCAGTCCGACTAGCGGGAGTAATGAGCAGTTCTTC. It codes for CASSPTSGSNEQFF.

This chain uses TRBV7-3 with TRBJ2-3, with D perhaps matching TRBD1 (6 bases). The V gene's germline CDR1 is SGHTA and CDR2 FQGTGA. The CDR3 sequence is 14 residues long. The germline V and J ends were trimmed by 3 bases and 4 bases, with 11 bases remaining between them. The CDR3 nucleotides are TGTGCCAGCAGCTTTACAGGGTTCGCAGATACGCAGTATTTT. This codes for CASSFTGFADTQYF.